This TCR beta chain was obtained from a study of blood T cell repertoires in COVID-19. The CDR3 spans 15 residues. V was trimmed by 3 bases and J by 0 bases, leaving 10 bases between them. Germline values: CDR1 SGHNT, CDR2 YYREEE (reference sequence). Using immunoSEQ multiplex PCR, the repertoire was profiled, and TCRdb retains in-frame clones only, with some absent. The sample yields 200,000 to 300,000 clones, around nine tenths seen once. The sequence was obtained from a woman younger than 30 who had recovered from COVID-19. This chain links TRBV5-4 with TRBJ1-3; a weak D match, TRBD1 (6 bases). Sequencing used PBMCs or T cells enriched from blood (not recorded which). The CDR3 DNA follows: TGTGCCAGCAGCTCCAGGGGTAACTCTGGAAACACCATATATTTT. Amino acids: CASSSRGNSGNTIYF.